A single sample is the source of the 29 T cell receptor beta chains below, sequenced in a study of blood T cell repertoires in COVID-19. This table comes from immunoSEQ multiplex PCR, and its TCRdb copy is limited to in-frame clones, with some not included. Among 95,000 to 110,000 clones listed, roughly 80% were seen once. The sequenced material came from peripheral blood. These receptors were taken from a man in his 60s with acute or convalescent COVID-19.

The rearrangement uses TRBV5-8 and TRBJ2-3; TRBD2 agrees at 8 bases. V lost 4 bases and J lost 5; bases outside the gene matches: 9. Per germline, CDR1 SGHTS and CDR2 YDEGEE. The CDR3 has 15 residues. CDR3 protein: CASSPNGGGGDTQYF. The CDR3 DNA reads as TGTGCCAGCAGCCCGAACGGGGGGGGAGGAGATACGCAGTATTTT.

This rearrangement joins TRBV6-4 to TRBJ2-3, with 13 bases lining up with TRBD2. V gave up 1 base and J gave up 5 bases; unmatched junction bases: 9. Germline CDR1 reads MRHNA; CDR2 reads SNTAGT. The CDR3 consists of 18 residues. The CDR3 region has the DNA TGTGCCAGCAGTGACTTTGATCGACTAGCGGGAGGCCTAGATACGCAGTATTTT. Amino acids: CASSDFDRLAGGLDTQYF.

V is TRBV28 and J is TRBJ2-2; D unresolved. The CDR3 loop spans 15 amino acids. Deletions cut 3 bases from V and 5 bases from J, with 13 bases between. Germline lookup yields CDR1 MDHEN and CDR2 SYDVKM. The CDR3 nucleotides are TGTGCCAGCAGTTTGGAGCTCCTCTCGACCGGGGAGCTGTTTTTT. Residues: CASSLELLSTGELFF.

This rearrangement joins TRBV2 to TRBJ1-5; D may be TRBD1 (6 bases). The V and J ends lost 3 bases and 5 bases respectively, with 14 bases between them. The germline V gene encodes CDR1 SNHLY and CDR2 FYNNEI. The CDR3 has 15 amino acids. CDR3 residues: CASSEVTGWDQPQHF. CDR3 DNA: TGTGCCAGCAGTGAGGTAACAGGGTGGGATCAGCCCCAGCATTTT.

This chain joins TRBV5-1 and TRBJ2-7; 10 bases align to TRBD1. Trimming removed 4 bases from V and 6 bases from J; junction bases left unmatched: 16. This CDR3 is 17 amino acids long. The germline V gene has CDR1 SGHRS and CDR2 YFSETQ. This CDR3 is CASSGQRQGAALGEQYF. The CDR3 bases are TGCGCCAGCAGCGGACAGAGACAGGGGGCTGCTTTAGGCGAGCAGTACTTC.

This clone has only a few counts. This CDR3 reads CASSQGTLPYEQYF. The CDR3 bases are TGCGCCAGCAGCCAAGGGACACTCCCCTACGAGCAGTACTTC. This rearrangement joins TRBV4-1 to TRBJ2-7; D is perhaps TRBD1 (5 bases). Germline V gives CDR1 MGHRA, CDR2 YSYEKL. Trimming pared 1 base from V and 2 bases from J, leaving 9 bases between. The CDR3 spans 14 residues.

This CDR3 is CASSSGQRYNEQFF. The CDR3, as DNA: TGCGCCAGCAGCTCGGGACAGCGTTACAATGAGCAGTTCTTC. The chain joins TRBV5-1 to TRBJ2-1, with TRBD1 matching over 7 bases. Trimming cost V 3 bases and J 4 bases; bases outside gene matches: 4. Germline V CDR1 and CDR2: SGHRS, YFSETQ. The CDR3 runs to 14 residues.

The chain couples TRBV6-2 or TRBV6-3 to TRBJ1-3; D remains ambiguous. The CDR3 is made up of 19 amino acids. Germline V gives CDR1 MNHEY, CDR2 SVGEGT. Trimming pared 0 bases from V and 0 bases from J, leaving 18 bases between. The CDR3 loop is CASSYSTPRTGSSGNTIYF. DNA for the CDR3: TGTGCCAGCAGTTACTCGACCCCTCGGACGGGGTCCTCTGGAAACACCATATATTTT.

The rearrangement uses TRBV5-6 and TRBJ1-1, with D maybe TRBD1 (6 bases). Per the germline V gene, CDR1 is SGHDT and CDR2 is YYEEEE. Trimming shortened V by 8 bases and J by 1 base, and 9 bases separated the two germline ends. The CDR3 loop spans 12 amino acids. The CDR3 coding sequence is TGTGCCAGTCAACAGGGGAACACTGAAGCTTTCTTT. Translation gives CASQQGNTEAFF. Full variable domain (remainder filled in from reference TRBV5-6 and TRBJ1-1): DAGVTQSPTHLIKTRGQQVTLRCSPKSGHDTVSWYQQALGQGPQFIFQYYEEEERQRGNFPDRFSGHQFPNYSSELNVNALLLGDSALYLCASQQGNTEAFFGQGTRLTVV.

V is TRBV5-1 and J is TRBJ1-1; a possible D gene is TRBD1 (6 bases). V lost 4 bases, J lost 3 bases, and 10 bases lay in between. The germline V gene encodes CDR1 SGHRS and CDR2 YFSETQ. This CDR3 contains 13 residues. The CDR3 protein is CASSLGQHTEAFF. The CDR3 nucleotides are TGCGCCAGCAGCCTCGGACAGCACACTGAAGCTTTCTTT.

The CDR3 DNA reads TGTGCCAGCAGTGAACAGGGAATAAGGCAGTATTTT. This sequence encodes CASSEQGIRQYF. The V call is TRBV6-4, the J call TRBJ2-3; D may be TRBD1 (6 bases). The CDR3 has 12 residues. Between the trimmed V and J ends, which lost 3 bases and 11 bases, there was a span of 12 bases. Germline CDR1 is MRHNA and CDR2 is SNTAGT.

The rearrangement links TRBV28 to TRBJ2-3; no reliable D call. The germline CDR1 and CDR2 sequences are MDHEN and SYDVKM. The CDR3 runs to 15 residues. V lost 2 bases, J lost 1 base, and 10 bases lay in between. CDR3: CASSLPGLGTDTQYF. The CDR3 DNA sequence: TGTGCCAGCAGTTTACCGGGTCTGGGCACAGATACGCAGTATTTT.

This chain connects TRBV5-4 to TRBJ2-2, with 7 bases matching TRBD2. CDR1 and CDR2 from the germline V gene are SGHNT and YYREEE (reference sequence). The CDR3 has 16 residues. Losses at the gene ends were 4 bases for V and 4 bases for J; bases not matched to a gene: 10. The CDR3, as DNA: TGTGCCAGCAGCCCGCAGCGGGGCCCTCGCACCGGGGAGCTGTTTTTT. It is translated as CASSPQRGPRTGELFF. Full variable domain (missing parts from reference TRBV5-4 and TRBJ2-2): ETGVTQSPTHLIKTRGQQVTLRCSSQSGHNTVSWYQQALGQGPQFIFQYYREEENGRGNFPPRFSGLQFPNYSSELNVNALELDDSALYLCASSPQRGPRTGELFFGEGSRLTVL.

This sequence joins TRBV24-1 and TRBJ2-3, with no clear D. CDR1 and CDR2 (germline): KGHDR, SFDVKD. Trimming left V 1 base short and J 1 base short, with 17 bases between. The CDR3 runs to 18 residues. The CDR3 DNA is TGTGCCACCAGTGATTTCTTTGGAGTGGCCGCGGGCACAGATACGCAGTATTTT. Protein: CATSDFFGVAAGTDTQYF.

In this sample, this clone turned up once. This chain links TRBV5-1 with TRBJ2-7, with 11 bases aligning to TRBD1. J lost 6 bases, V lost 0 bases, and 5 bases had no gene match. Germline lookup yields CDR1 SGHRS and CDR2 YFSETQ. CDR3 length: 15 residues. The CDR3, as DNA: TGCGCCAGCAGCTTGGAGGGACAGGGGGTTTCCGAGCAGTACTTC. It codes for CASSLEGQGVSEQYF.

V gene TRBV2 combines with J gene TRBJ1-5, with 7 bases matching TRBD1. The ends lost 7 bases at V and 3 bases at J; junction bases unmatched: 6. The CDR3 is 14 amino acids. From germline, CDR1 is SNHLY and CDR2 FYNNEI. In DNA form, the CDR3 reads TGTGCCAGCAACCTCGGGACAGCCAATCAGCCCCAGCATTTT. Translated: CASNLGTANQPQHF. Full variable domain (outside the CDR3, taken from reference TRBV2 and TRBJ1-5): EPEVTQTPSHQVTQMGQEVILRCVPISNHLYFYWYRQILGQKVEFLVSFYNNEISEKSEIFDDQFSVERPDGSNFTLKIRSTKLEDSAMYFCASNLGTANQPQHFGDGTRLSIL.

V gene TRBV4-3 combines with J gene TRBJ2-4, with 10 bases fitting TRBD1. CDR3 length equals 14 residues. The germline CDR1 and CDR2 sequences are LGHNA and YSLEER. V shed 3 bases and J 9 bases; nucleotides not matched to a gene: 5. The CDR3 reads CASSHRQGAGIQYF. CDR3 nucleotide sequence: TGCGCCAGCAGCCATAGACAGGGGGCTGGCATTCAGTACTTC.

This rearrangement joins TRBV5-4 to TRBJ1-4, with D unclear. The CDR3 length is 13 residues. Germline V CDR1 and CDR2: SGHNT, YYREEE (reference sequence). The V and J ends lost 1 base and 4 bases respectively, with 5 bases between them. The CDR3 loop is CASSLSSNEKLFF. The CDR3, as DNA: TGTGCCAGCAGCTTGTCGAGTAATGAAAAACTGTTTTTT.

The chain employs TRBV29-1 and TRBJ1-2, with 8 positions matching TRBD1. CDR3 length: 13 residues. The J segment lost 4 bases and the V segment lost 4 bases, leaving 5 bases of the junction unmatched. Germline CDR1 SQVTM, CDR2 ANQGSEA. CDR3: CSVADRGAYGYTF. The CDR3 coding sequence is TGCAGCGTTGCTGACAGGGGCGCCTATGGCTACACCTTC.

The CDR3 DNA is TGTGCCAGCTCACCCGAGAGAGGGTCTAACTATGGCTACACCTTC. Translated: CASSPERGSNYGYTF. The chain combines TRBV18 with TRBJ1-2; D gene ambiguous. Germline V gene data show CDR1 as KGHSH and CDR2 as LQKENI. The CDR3 is 15 amino acids. V lost 3 bases, J lost 0 bases, and 11 bases lay in between.

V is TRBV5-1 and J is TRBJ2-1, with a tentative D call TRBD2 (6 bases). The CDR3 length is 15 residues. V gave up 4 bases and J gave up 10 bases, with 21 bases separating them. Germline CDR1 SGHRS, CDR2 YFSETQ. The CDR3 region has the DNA TGCGCCAGCAGCCCCTCTCCGGGGGAGACACGAGAGCAGTTCTTC. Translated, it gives CASSPSPGETREQFF.

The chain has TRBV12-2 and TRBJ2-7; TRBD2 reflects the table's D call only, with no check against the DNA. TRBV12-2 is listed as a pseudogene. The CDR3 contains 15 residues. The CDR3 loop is CASRFTSGGLYEQYV. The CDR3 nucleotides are TGTGCAAGTCGCTTTACTAGCGGGGGCCTCTACGAGCAGTACGTC.

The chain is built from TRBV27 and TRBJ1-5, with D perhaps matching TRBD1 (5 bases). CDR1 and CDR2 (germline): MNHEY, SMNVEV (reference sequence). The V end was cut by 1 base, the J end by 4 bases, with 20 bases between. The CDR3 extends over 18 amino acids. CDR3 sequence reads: CASSLFFGGGGGNQPQHF. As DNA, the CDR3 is TGTGCCAGCAGTTTATTCTTTGGTGGTGGGGGAGGAAATCAGCCCCAGCATTTT.

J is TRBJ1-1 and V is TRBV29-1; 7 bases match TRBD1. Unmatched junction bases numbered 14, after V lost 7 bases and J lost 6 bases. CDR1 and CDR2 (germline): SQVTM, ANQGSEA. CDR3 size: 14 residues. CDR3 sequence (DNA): TGCAGCGGAATCGACGGGACAGCTTCGGCTGAAGCTTTCTTT. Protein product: CSGIDGTASAEAFF.

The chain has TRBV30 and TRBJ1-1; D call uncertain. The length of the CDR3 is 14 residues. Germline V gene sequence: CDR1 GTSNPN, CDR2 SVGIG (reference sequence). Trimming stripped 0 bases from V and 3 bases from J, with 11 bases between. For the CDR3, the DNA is TGTGCCTGGAGTGTTAGGCAGACTTACACTGAAGCTTTCTTT. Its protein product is CAWSVRQTYTEAFF.

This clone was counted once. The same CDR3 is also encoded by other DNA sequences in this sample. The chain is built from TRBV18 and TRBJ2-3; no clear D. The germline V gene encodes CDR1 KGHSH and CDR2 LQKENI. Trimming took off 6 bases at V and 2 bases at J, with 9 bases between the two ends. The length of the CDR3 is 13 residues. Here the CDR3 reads CASSPSLTDTQYF. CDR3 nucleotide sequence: TGTGCCAGCTCCCCATCCCTCACAGATACGCAGTATTTT.

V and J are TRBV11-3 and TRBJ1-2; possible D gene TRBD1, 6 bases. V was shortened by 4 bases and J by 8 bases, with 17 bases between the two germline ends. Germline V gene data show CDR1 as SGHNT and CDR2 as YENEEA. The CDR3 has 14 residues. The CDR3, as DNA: TGTGCCAGCAGCTGGAGAACAGGGATCGGAGGCTACACCTTC. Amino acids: CASSWRTGIGGYTF.

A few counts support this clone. The DNA of the CDR3 is TGTGCCATCGGATCGGGGGACTCCTACGAGCAGTACTTC. Protein sequence: CAIGSGDSYEQYF. The chain couples TRBV10-3 to TRBJ2-7; TRBD2 might be the D (6 bases). This CDR3 is built from 13 residues. Germline values: CDR1 ENHRY, CDR2 SYGVKD. Deletions cut 8 bases from V and 0 bases from J, with 11 bases between.

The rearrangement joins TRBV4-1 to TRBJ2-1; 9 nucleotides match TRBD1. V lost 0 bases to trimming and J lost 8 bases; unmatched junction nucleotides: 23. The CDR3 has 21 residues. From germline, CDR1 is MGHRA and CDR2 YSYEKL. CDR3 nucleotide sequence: TGCGCCAGCAGCCAAGAAACGCTAGGACAGGGGAGCGGAGGTTCGTTGGATGAGCAGTTCTTC. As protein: CASSQETLGQGSGGSLDEQFF.